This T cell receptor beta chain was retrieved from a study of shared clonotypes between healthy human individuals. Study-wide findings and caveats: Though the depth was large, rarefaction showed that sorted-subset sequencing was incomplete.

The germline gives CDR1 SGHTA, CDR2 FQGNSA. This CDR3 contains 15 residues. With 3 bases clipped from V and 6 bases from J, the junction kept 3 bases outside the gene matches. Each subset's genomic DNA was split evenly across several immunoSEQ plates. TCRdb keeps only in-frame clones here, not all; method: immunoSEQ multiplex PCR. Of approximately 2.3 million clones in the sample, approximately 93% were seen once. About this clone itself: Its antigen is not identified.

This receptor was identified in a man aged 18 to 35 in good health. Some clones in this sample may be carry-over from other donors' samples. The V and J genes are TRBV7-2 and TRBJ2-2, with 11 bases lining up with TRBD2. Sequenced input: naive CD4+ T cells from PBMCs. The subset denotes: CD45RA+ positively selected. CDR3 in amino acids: CASSFTSGSAGELFF. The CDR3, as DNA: TGTGCCAGCAGCTTCACTAGCGGGAGCGCCGGGGAGCTGTTTTTT.